A single sample gave rise to the 15 T cell receptor beta chains below, sequenced in a study of shared clonotypes between healthy human individuals. CD45RO-negative, CCR7-selected cells formed the naive CD8 fraction, which excluded terminally differentiated effector memory CD45RA+ cells. The table came from immunoSEQ multiplex PCR; TCRdb's copy has only in-frame clones and leaves some out. The table has some 2.1 million clones, about 94% seen once. The source material was naive CD8+ T cells from PBMCs. The receptors stem from a man younger than 35 in good health. Some clones in this sample may be carry-over from other donors' samples.

The chain couples TRBV19 to TRBJ2-5; D is ambiguous. Trimming left V 5 bases short and J 2 bases short, with 9 bases between. This CDR3 has 13 residues. Germline V gives CDR1 LNHDA, CDR2 SQIVND (reference sequence). The CDR3 loop is CASSPLDQETQYF. The CDR3 nucleotides are TGTGCCAGTAGTCCCCTAGATCAAGAGACCCAGTACTTC.

This chain connects TRBV7-6 to TRBJ1-1; D is ambiguous. Trimming stripped 4 bases from V and 0 bases from J, with 12 bases between. Germline lookup yields CDR1 SGHVS and CDR2 FNYEAQ. This CDR3 comprises 15 residues. CDR3: CASSSAGLMNTEAFF. CDR3 in DNA: TGTGCCAGCAGCTCCGCCGGACTCATGAACACTGAAGCTTTCTTT.

This clone was picked up one time. The V gene is TRBV7-6, the J gene TRBJ2-1; 10 bases align to TRBD2. Trimming at V came to 3 bases and at J to 8 bases, leaving 7 bases not matched to a gene. Germline V gene sequence: CDR1 SGHVS, CDR2 FNYEAQ. The CDR3 is 15 residues long. DNA of the CDR3: TGTGCCAGCAGCTTTAGCGGGAGGCCAGGCCATGAGCAGTTCTTC. Its protein is CASSFSGRPGHEQFF. The full variable domain, with the rest looked up from reference TRBV7-6 and TRBJ2-1, is GAGVSQSPRYKVTKRGQDVALRCDPISGHVSLYWYRQALGQGPEFLTYFNYEAQQDKSGLPNDRFSAERPEGSISTLTIQRTEQRDSAMYRCASSFSGRPGHEQFFGPGTRLTVL.

V usage is TRBV4-3 and J usage is TRBJ2-7; D might be TRBD1 or TRBD2, each matching 5 bases. Germline values: CDR1 LGHNA, CDR2 YSLEER. The CDR3 sequence is 16 residues long. V lost 1 base, J lost 2 bases, and 15 bases lay in between. In DNA, the CDR3 is TGCGCCAGCAGCCAAGTATTGGGTGAGGGGCCCTACGAGCAGTACTTC. It specifies CASSQVLGEGPYEQYF.

V gene TRBV29-1 combines with J gene TRBJ2-7, with 8 nucleotides matching TRBD1. The CDR3 runs to 14 residues. Losses at the gene ends were 3 bases for V and 3 bases for J; bases not matched to a gene: 7. Per the germline V gene, CDR1 is SQVTM and CDR2 is ANQGSEA. The CDR3 coding sequence is TGCAGCGTTGAGACAGGGGCGCTAGGCTACGAGCAGTACTTC. Amino acid sequence: CSVETGALGYEQYF.

The table lists this clone with a count of one. The gene calls are TRBV28 and TRBJ2-3; 8 positions agree with TRBD2. J gave up 4 bases and V 2 bases, and 11 bases lay outside the gene matches. Germline-derived CDR1 and CDR2 are MDHEN and SYDVKM. There are 17 residues in the CDR3. The CDR3 reads CASSLLVSGMISDTQYF. For the CDR3, the DNA is TGTGCCAGCAGTTTACTTGTTAGCGGGATGATCTCAGATACGCAGTATTTT.

The chain carries TRBV15 and TRBJ2-1, with D maybe TRBD2 (5 bases). V lost 1 base, J lost 2 bases, and 12 bases lay in between. CDR1 LNHNV and CDR2 YYDKDF come from the germline V gene (reference sequence). The CDR3 extends over 16 amino acids. CDR3 sequence: CATSRAATLAYNEQFF. The CDR3 DNA reads as TGTGCCACCAGCAGAGCCGCGACACTAGCCTACAATGAGCAGTTCTTC.

CDR3 region: CASRPGIYEQYF. CDR3 coding DNA: TGTGCCAGCAGGCCCGGAATTTACGAGCAGTACTTC. The genes are TRBV6-1 and TRBJ2-7; D not certain. This CDR3 spans 12 amino acids. The V and J ends lost 6 bases and 4 bases respectively, with 10 bases between them. Germline V gene sequence: CDR1 MNHNS, CDR2 SASEGT.

The chain carries TRBV7-8 and TRBJ2-7; D not certain. Germline values: CDR1 SGHVS, CDR2 FQNEAQ. This CDR3 region has 13 residues. The germline V and J ends were trimmed by 5 bases and 1 base, with 9 bases remaining between them. The CDR3 coding sequence is TGTGCCAGCAGCACACTCAGGTCCTACGAGCAGTACTTC. Translation: CASSTLRSYEQYF. The entire variable domain, with the rest obtained from reference TRBV7-8 and TRBJ2-7, is as follows: GAGVSQSPRYKVAKRGQDVALRCDPISGHVSLFWYQQALGQGPEFLTYFQNEAQLDKSGLPSDRFFAERPEGSVSTLKIQRTQQEDSAVYLCASSTLRSYEQYFGPGTRLTVT.

V is TRBV5-1 and J is TRBJ2-5, with D possibly being TRBD1 or TRBD2 (5 bases each). The closer fit of TRBJ2-7 to the DNA end suggests the J call may be wrong. CDR1 is SGHRS and CDR2 is YFSETQ in the germline V gene. The CDR3 is 15 amino acids. CDR3 DNA sequence: TGCGCCAGCAGTTTCTCCGGGGTGTGGGACGACGAGCAGTACTTC. Encoded protein: CASSFSGVWDDEQYF.

This chain joins TRBV5-4 and TRBJ2-7; 8 positions agree with TRBD2. Looked up from germline, CDR1 is SGHNT and CDR2 is YYREEE (reference sequence). The trim removed 8 bases at V and 5 bases at J, leaving 12 bases unmatched. The CDR3 totals 14 residues. The CDR3 region is CASCESGSSHEQYF. CDR3 sequence (DNA): TGTGCCAGTTGCGAGAGCGGGAGTTCCCACGAGCAGTACTTC.

This chain connects TRBV5-6 to TRBJ1-1; D is unclear. V was cut by 1 base and J by 4 bases, with 8 bases left in between. Germline lookup yields CDR1 SGHDT and CDR2 YYEEEE. The CDR3 is made up of 13 amino acids. This CDR3 reads CASSLLEGTEAFF. CDR3 coding DNA: TGTGCCAGCAGCTTGTTGGAAGGCACTGAAGCTTTCTTT.

The chain has TRBV4-2 and TRBJ2-7; the match to TRBD2 covers 7 bases. Per the germline V gene, CDR1 is LGHNA and CDR2 is YNFKEQ. CDR3 size: 15 residues. V lost 0 bases and J lost 3; bases outside the gene matches: 5. CDR3 region: CASSQDSGGVYEQYF. CDR3 coding DNA: TGTGCCAGCAGCCAAGATTCGGGGGGAGTCTACGAGCAGTACTTC.

V is TRBV7-9 and J is TRBJ2-3; D is possibly TRBD1 (7 bases). The CDR3 length is 15 residues. The V and J ends lost 5 bases and 8 bases respectively, with 20 bases between them. Per the germline V gene, CDR1 is SEHNR and CDR2 is FQNEAQ (reference sequence). The CDR3 nucleotides are TGTGCCAGCAGCCAGGGGGGCGCCCAGCCACCTACGCAGTATTTT. Its protein is CASSQGGAQPPTQYF.

The chain links TRBV28 to TRBJ2-1, with 12 positions matching TRBD2. CDR3 length: 16 amino acids. After removal of 6 bases from V and 7 bases from J, the junction contained 10 bases not matched to a gene. Per the germline V gene, CDR1 is MDHEN and CDR2 is SYDVKM. CDR3 DNA: TGTGCCAGCAGCAACACAGGACTAGCGGGACTAAATGAGCAGTTCTTC. Its translation: CASSNTGLAGLNEQFF. Filled out from reference TRBV28 and TRBJ2-1, the complete variable domain reads DVKVTQSSRYLVKRTGEKVFLECVQDMDHENMFWYRQDPGLGLRLIYFSYDVKMKEKGDIPEGYSVSREKKERFSLILESASTNQTSMYLCASSNTGLAGLNEQFFGPGTRLTVL.